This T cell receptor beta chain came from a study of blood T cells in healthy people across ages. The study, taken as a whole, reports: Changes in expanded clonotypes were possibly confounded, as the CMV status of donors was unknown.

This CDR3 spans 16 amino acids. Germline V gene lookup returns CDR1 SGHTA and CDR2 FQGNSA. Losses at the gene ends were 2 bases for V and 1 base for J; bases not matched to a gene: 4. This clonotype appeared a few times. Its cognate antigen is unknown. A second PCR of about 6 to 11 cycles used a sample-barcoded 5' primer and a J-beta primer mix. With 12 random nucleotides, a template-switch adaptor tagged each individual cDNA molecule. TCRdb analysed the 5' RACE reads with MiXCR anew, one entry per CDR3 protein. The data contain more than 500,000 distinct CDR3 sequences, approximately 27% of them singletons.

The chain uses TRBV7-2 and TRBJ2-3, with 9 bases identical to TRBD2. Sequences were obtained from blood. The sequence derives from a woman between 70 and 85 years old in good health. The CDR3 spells CASSLLGGGGTDTQYF. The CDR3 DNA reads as TGTGCCAGCAGCTTATTAGGCGGGGGGGGCACAGATACGCAGTATTTT.